A single TCR beta chain is shown here with its context. Its antigen is not known. PCR involved 60 Vbeta and 13 Jbeta primers. Only in-frame clones appear in the TCRdb table, and some are missing; sequencing was by immunoSEQ multiplex PCR. This table has approximately 120,000 clones, roughly 63% appearing once. This entry belongs to a study of cytomegalovirus exposure and HLA in healthy donors. In the study overall: Earlier findings included 117 million unique TCR beta sequences obtained from 150 million to 200 million T cells. Membership in the Caucasian-associated ancestry cluster was found for 65% to 85% of roughly 400 genotyped donors.

The study, taken as a whole, reports: Reports indicate that TCR beta sequences accurately predicted the HLA-A and HLA-B alleles of most subjects.

V shed 10 bases, J shed 0 bases, and the junction held 5 bases outside the gene matches. CDR3 length equals 13 residues. Germline lookup yields CDR1 MNHEY and CDR2 SVGAGI. The receptor was isolated from a woman in her seventies in good health and CMV-seropositive. The rearrangement links TRBV6-5 to TRBJ1-1, with TRBD1 identical over 7 bases. Specimen: PBMCs. The CDR3 coding sequence is TGTGCCATCCAGGGGGAAATGAACACTGAAGCTTTCTTT. Translation: CAIQGEMNTEAFF.